This is a list of T cell receptor beta chains from one sample in a study of early T cells in non-severe SARS-CoV-2 infection. TCRdb used MiXCR to reprocess the 5' RACE reads, holding one entry per CDR3 protein. Of about 29,000 distinct CDR3 sequences in the sample, 4.5% were seen once. Sample: whole blood. Source of these receptors: an adult who was a healthcare worker with PCR-confirmed SARS-CoV-2 infection or an uninfected control (not recorded which). CDR3s include the opening cysteine and the closing phenylalanine or tryptophan. Each record gives: V gene, clone size, J gene, D gene, CDR3 protein, CDR3 DNA. The D gene is left open where the match is weak. Where a row states a size, it is once, few, many or the class of an expanded clone; other rows omit it.

v_call: TRBV10-1
clone_size: few
j_call: TRBJ2-7
d_call: .
cdr3_aa: CASSNTGTATYEQYF
cdr3_nt: TGCGCCAGCAGTAATACCGGGACCGCTACCTACGAGCAGTACTTC

v_call: TRBV7-3
clone_size: .
j_call: TRBJ1-1
d_call: .
cdr3_aa: CASSSGDRLSEAFF
cdr3_nt: TGTGCCAGCAGCTCTGGAGACAGGTTGAGTGAAGCTTTCTTT

v_call: TRBV14
clone_size: many
j_call: TRBJ2-2
d_call: .
cdr3_aa: CASSQVWRTGELFF
cdr3_nt: TGTGCCAGCAGCCAAGTATGGAGGACCGGGGAGCTGTTTTTT

v_call: TRBV12-3/TRBV12-4
clone_size: many
j_call: TRBJ2-7
d_call: TRBD1
cdr3_aa: CASSSAGTGRGYEQYF
cdr3_nt: TGTGCCAGCAGTTCGGCCGGGACAGGGCGAGGGTACGAGCAGTACTTC

v_call: TRBV6-1
clone_size: few
j_call: TRBJ2-2
d_call: TRBD2
cdr3_aa: CASILPSGGANTGELFF
cdr3_nt: TGTGCCAGCATCCTCCCAAGCGGGGGGGCGAACACCGGGGAGCTGTTTTTT

v_call: TRBV11-2
clone_size: few
j_call: TRBJ2-7
d_call: .
cdr3_aa: CASSLDLLGDEQYF
cdr3_nt: TGTGCCAGCAGCTTAGATCTGCTTGGGGATGAGCAGTACTTC

v_call: TRBV4-2
clone_size: .
j_call: TRBJ2-7
d_call: TRBD2
cdr3_aa: CASSQGTSASSYEQYF
cdr3_nt: TGTGCCAGCAGCCAAGGGACTAGCGCTTCCTCCTACGAGCAGTACTTC

v_call: TRBV10-3
clone_size: few
j_call: TRBJ1-6
d_call: TRBD1
cdr3_aa: CAIRDTGDSPLHF
cdr3_nt: TGTGCCATCAGAGACACAGGGGATTCACCCCTCCACTTT

v_call: TRBV25-1
clone_size: many
j_call: TRBJ2-5
d_call: .
cdr3_aa: CASSGQDSQETQYF
cdr3_nt: TGTGCCAGCAGTGGGCAAGACAGTCAAGAGACCCAGTACTTC

v_call: TRBV5-1
clone_size: .
j_call: TRBJ2-7
d_call: TRBD1
cdr3_aa: CASSGTGGYEQYF
cdr3_nt: TGCGCCAGCTCCGGGACAGGGGGCTACGAGCAGTACTTC

v_call: TRBV20-1
clone_size: many
j_call: TRBJ2-7
d_call: TRBD2
cdr3_aa: CSARLAGAYEQYF
cdr3_nt: TGCAGTGCTAGACTAGCGGGAGCCTACGAGCAGTACTTC

v_call: TRBV11-3
clone_size: few
j_call: TRBJ2-1
d_call: .
cdr3_aa: CASSFQALGQFF
cdr3_nt: TGTGCCAGCAGCTTTCAAGCCCTCGGGCAGTTCTTC

v_call: TRBV6-2/TRBV6-3
clone_size: many
j_call: TRBJ2-2
d_call: TRBD2
cdr3_aa: CASSYPSSGRSTGELFF
cdr3_nt: TGTGCCAGCAGTTATCCTTCTAGCGGGAGAAGTACCGGGGAGCTGTTTTTT

v_call: TRBV7-3
clone_size: many
j_call: TRBJ1-6
d_call: .
cdr3_aa: CASSPQGQDSPLHF
cdr3_nt: TGTGCCAGCAGCCCGCAGGGGCAGGATTCACCCCTCCACTTT

v_call: TRBV14
clone_size: many
j_call: TRBJ2-6
d_call: .
cdr3_aa: CASSQAGRLLDGANVLTF
cdr3_nt: TGTGCCAGCAGCCAAGCAGGGCGTTTGTTGGATGGGGCCAACGTCCTGACTTTC

v_call: TRBV11-2
clone_size: .
j_call: TRBJ2-7
d_call: TRBD1
cdr3_aa: CASSQSSRDRGYGSSYEQYF
cdr3_nt: TGTGCCAGCAGCCAGTCGAGCCGGGACAGGGGATATGGGAGCTCCTACGAGCAGTACTTC

v_call: TRBV14
clone_size: .
j_call: TRBJ2-3
d_call: .
cdr3_aa: CASRQALSTDTQYF
cdr3_nt: TGTGCCAGCAGGCAAGCGCTCAGCACAGATACGCAGTATTTT

v_call: TRBV14
clone_size: .
j_call: TRBJ2-4
d_call: TRBD1
cdr3_aa: CASTWTGEATKNIQYF
cdr3_nt: TGTGCCAGCACCTGGACAGGGGAGGCGACCAAAAACATTCAGTACTTC

v_call: TRBV12-3/TRBV12-4
clone_size: few
j_call: TRBJ2-3
d_call: .
cdr3_aa: CASSSNSGTLDTQYF
cdr3_nt: TGTGCCAGCAGTTCCAATAGCGGTACTTTGGATACGCAGTATTTT

v_call: TRBV20-1
clone_size: many
j_call: TRBJ2-7
d_call: .
cdr3_aa: CSATPGLNYEQYF
cdr3_nt: TGCAGTGCTACCCCGGGACTTAATTACGAGCAGTACTTC

v_call: TRBV7-6
clone_size: many
j_call: TRBJ2-3
d_call: .
cdr3_aa: CASSARRSTDTQYF
cdr3_nt: TGTGCCAGCAGCGCCCGGCGGAGCACAGATACGCAGTATTTT

v_call: TRBV4-1
clone_size: .
j_call: TRBJ2-7
d_call: .
cdr3_aa: CASSQEEGARYEQYF
cdr3_nt: TGCGCCAGCAGCCAAGAAGAAGGGGCGAGGTACGAGCAGTACTTC

v_call: TRBV10-1
clone_size: many
j_call: TRBJ2-5
d_call: TRBD2
cdr3_aa: CASSEGRLAGGETQYF
cdr3_nt: TGCGCCAGCAGTGAAGGCCGACTAGCGGGGGGTGAGACCCAGTACTTC

v_call: TRBV18
clone_size: many
j_call: TRBJ2-7
d_call: .
cdr3_aa: CASSPASGRAHEQYF
cdr3_nt: TGTGCCAGCTCACCAGCGTCTGGCAGGGCCCACGAGCAGTACTTC

v_call: TRBV24-1
clone_size: .
j_call: TRBJ2-1
d_call: TRBD1
cdr3_aa: CATGQTGLPPLGEQFF
cdr3_nt: TGTGCCACCGGACAGACAGGGCTCCCCCCCTTAGGCGAGCAGTTCTTC

v_call: TRBV5-1
clone_size: many
j_call: TRBJ2-5
d_call: .
cdr3_aa: CASSQGGTSEETQYF
cdr3_nt: TGCGCCAGCAGCCAAGGAGGGACGAGCGAAGAGACCCAGTACTTC

v_call: TRBV29-1
clone_size: few
j_call: TRBJ2-1
d_call: .
cdr3_aa: CSVPTGSYNEQFF
cdr3_nt: TGCAGCGTTCCCACAGGGTCCTACAATGAGCAGTTCTTC

v_call: TRBV7-2
clone_size: many
j_call: TRBJ1-4
d_call: .
cdr3_aa: CASSRNPTGLNEKLFF
cdr3_nt: TGTGCCAGCAGCAGAAACCCGACAGGCCTTAATGAAAAACTGTTTTTT

v_call: TRBV10-3
clone_size: many
j_call: TRBJ2-5
d_call: TRBD2
cdr3_aa: CAISEPGLAGWTQYF
cdr3_nt: TGTGCCATCAGTGAGCCGGGACTAGCGGGGTGGACCCAGTACTTC

v_call: TRBV2
clone_size: few
j_call: TRBJ2-2
d_call: TRBD1
cdr3_aa: CASCWTGGRTGELFF
cdr3_nt: TGTGCCAGCTGTTGGACAGGCGGGCGCACCGGGGAGCTGTTTTTT

v_call: TRBV10-3
clone_size: .
j_call: TRBJ1-6
d_call: TRBD1
cdr3_aa: CAIRETGDGSPLHF
cdr3_nt: TGTGCCATCAGGGAGACAGGGGATGGGTCACCCCTCCACTTT

v_call: TRBV5-1
clone_size: few
j_call: TRBJ2-3
d_call: TRBD2
cdr3_aa: CASSLFSGSSDTQYF
cdr3_nt: TGCGCCAGCAGCTTATTTAGCGGGAGTTCAGATACGCAGTATTTT

v_call: TRBV20-1
clone_size: few
j_call: TRBJ2-4
d_call: .
cdr3_aa: CSARDQGAKNIQYF
cdr3_nt: TGCAGTGCTAGAGATCAGGGAGCCAAAAACATTCAGTACTTC